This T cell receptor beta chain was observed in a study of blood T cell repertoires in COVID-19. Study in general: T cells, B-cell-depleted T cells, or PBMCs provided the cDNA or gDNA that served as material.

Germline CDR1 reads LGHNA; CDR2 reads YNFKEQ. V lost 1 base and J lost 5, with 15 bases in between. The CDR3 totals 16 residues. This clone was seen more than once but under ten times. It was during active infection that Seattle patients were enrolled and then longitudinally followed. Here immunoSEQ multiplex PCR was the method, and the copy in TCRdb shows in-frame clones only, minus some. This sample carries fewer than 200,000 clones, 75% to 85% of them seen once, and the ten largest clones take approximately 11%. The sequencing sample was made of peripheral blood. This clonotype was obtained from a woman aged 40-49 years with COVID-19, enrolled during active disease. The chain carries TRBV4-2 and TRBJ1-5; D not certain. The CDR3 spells CASSQVPGKEDQPQHF. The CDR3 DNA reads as TGTGCCAGCAGCCAAGTGCCGGGGAAGGAGGATCAGCCCCAGCATTTT.